These 31 T cell receptor beta chains originate from one sample sequenced in a study of cytomegalovirus exposure and HLA in healthy donors. This PCR relied on a set of 60 Vbeta primers and 13 Jbeta primers. Sequencing used immunoSEQ multiplex PCR; TCRdb keeps in-frame clones, though not all of them. Among about 120,000 clones listed, around 81% were seen once. Sequenced sample: PBMCs. The receptors were sampled from a woman aged 25 to 39 in good health and CMV-seronegative.

The chain employs TRBV4-1 and TRBJ2-2; TRBD2 matches at 15 bases. Losses at the gene ends were 0 bases for V and 8 bases for J; bases not matched to a gene: 4. Per germline, CDR1 MGHRA and CDR2 YSYEKL. The CDR3 length is 17 residues. CDR3 protein: CASSQDGLAGGMGELFF. The DNA for the CDR3 is TGCGCCAGCAGCCAAGACGGACTAGCGGGGGGGATGGGGGAGCTGTTTTTT.

The chain carries TRBV5-1 and TRBJ2-3, with TRBD1 identical over 9 bases. V dropped 3 bases and J dropped 4; count of bases not matched to a gene: 6. The CDR3 length is 15 residues. Germline CDR1 SGHRS, CDR2 YFSETQ. The CDR3 nucleotides are TGCGCCAGCAGCTCTGGACAGGGGTATTCAGATACGCAGTATTTT. This codes for CASSSGQGYSDTQYF.

The V gene is TRBV20-1, the J gene TRBJ2-1; the match to TRBD2 covers 9 bases. The CDR3 sequence is 11 residues long. With 7 bases clipped from V and 10 bases from J, the junction kept 5 bases outside the gene matches. Germline CDR1 is DFQATT and CDR2 is SNEGSKA (reference sequence). The CDR3 here is CSGSSGREQFF. The CDR3 DNA sequence: TGCAGTGGAAGCAGCGGGAGGGAGCAGTTCTTC.

This clone was counted many times. Here the CDR3 reads CASRNGTSSEGLFF. CDR3 nucleotide sequence: TGTGCCAGCAGGAACGGGACTAGTAGCGAGGGCCTGTTCTTC. The V gene is TRBV6-4, the J gene TRBJ2-1; 8 bases align to TRBD2. The germline CDR1 and CDR2 sequences are MRHNA and SNTAGT. This CDR3 contains 14 residues. The J segment lost 15 bases and the V segment lost 6 bases, leaving 16 bases of the junction unmatched.

This sequence joins TRBV6-1 and TRBJ1-2; 10 nucleotides line up with TRBD1. This CDR3 spans 15 amino acids. Germline trimming cut 2 bases from V and 6 bases from J; bases unmatched to any gene: 6. Germline-derived CDR1 and CDR2 are MNHNS and SASEGT. DNA of the CDR3: TGTGCCAGCAGTGAATCTCCTGGGACAGGGGATGGCTACACCTTC. Protein sequence: CASSESPGTGDGYTF.

The chain couples TRBV19 to TRBJ2-3; no reliable D call. Germline-derived CDR1 and CDR2 are LNHDA and SQIVND (reference sequence). There are 14 residues in the CDR3. V lost 7 bases, J lost 1 base, and 12 bases lay in between. CDR3 protein: CASKSNQGTDTQYF. The CDR3 DNA reads TGTGCCAGTAAAAGTAACCAGGGCACAGATACGCAGTATTTT.

The chain joins TRBV6-1 to TRBJ2-5; a weak D match, TRBD1 (6 bases). Germline V gene lookup returns CDR1 MNHNS and CDR2 SASEGT. The CDR3 has 13 amino acids. Trimming pared 5 bases from V and 4 bases from J, leaving 11 bases between. The CDR3 sequence is CASSLGGAETQYF. As DNA, the CDR3 is TGTGCCAGCAGTTTAGGGGGAGCAGAGACCCAGTACTTC.

The chain couples TRBV14 to TRBJ2-2; 7 bases are a match to TRBD2. Germline-derived CDR1 and CDR2 are SGHDN and FVKESK. This CDR3 region has 13 residues. V lost 1 base, J lost 9 bases, and 2 bases stayed unmatched. The CDR3 spells CASSQGGGRELFF. CDR3 DNA: TGTGCCAGCAGCCAAGGCGGGGGTCGGGAGCTGTTTTTT. Using reference TRBV14 and TRBJ2-2 for the parts outside the CDR3, the full variable domain is EAGVTQFPSHSVIEKGQTVTLRCDPISGHDNLYWYRRVMGKEIKFLLHFVKESKQDESGMPNNRFLAERTGGTYSTLKVQPAELEDSGVYFCASSQGGGRELFFGEGSRLTVL.

This clone came up a few times. The chain is built from TRBV5-8 and TRBJ2-5; TRBD1 agrees at 11 bases. Per the germline V gene, CDR1 is SGHTS and CDR2 is YDEGEE. The CDR3 runs 15 residues. J was trimmed by 5 bases and V by 4 bases; bases with no gene match: 7. The CDR3 spells CASSQGQGVSETQYF. As DNA, the CDR3 is TGTGCCAGCAGCCAGGGACAGGGGGTTAGTGAGACCCAGTACTTC.

The chain employs TRBV4-3 and TRBJ2-3, with TRBD2 matching 12 bases. This CDR3 spans 17 amino acids. V dropped 3 bases and J dropped 5; count of bases not matched to a gene: 9. Germline values: CDR1 LGHNA, CDR2 YSLEER. DNA for the CDR3: TGCGCCAGCAGCCAGGTCTCTAGCGGGAGGGCCGGAGATACGCAGTATTTT. Residues: CASSQVSSGRAGDTQYF.

The chain couples TRBV2 to TRBJ2-3; 12 nucleotides align to TRBD2. CDR3 size: 17 residues. J gave up 3 bases and V 8 bases, and 12 bases lay outside the gene matches. Germline loops: CDR1 SNHLY, CDR2 FYNNEI. Written as DNA, the CDR3 is TGTGCCAGCGGGCAGGCTAGCGGGAGGGCGGGGACAGATACGCAGTATTTT. Protein product: CASGQASGRAGTDTQYF.

The chain joins TRBV19 to TRBJ2-3; TRBD2 aligns across 12 bases. The CDR3 spans 15 residues. Germline trimming cut 7 bases from V and 3 bases from J; bases unmatched to any gene: 5. CDR1 is LNHDA, CDR2 SQIVND, per germline (reference sequence). CDR3 residues: CASTRTSGATDTQYF. DNA for the CDR3: TGTGCCAGTACCAGGACTAGCGGGGCTACAGATACGCAGTATTTT.

The rearrangement joins TRBV2 to TRBJ2-1, with D possibly TRBD2 on 5 matching bases. The V gene's germline CDR1 is SNHLY and CDR2 FYNNEI. The CDR3 covers 14 residues. The V gene lost 3 bases and the J gene lost 5 bases, with 11 bases spanning the gap. The CDR3 bases are TGTGCCAGCAGTGACGGGAAATTCCACAATGAGCAGTTCTTC. It is translated as CASSDGKFHNEQFF.

Here the CDR3 reads CASSLQSGRGTDTQYF. CDR3 nucleotides: TGTGCCAGCAGCTTACAGTCCGGGAGAGGGACAGATACGCAGTATTTT. V and J are TRBV7-3 and TRBJ2-3, with a possible D match to TRBD2 (6 bases). Trimming removed 2 bases from V and 3 bases from J, with 15 bases in between. The CDR3 length is 16 residues. The germline V gene has CDR1 SGHTA and CDR2 FQGTGA.

This chain connects TRBV5-1 to TRBJ2-2; 8 positions agree with TRBD2. Losses at the gene ends were 4 bases for V and 1 base for J; bases not matched to a gene: 6. Germline lookup yields CDR1 SGHRS and CDR2 YFSETQ. The CDR3 sequence is 16 residues long. The CDR3 DNA reads TGCGCCAGCAGCACCAGCGGGAGCTGGAACACCGGGGAGCTGTTTTTT. Protein product: CASSTSGSWNTGELFF.

This clone came up once. The rearrangement joins TRBV11-3 to TRBJ2-3, with a possible D match to TRBD1 (6 bases). Trimming removed 4 bases from V and 3 bases from J, with 8 bases in between. CDR3 length: 13 amino acids. Germline V lookup: CDR1 SGHNT, CDR2 YENEEA. The CDR3 reads CASSSTGTDTQYF. In nucleotides, the CDR3 is TGTGCCAGCAGCTCAACAGGGACAGATACGCAGTATTTT. Based on the CDR3 plus reference TRBV11-3 and TRBJ2-3, the full variable domain is EAGVVQSPRYKIIEKKQPVAFWCNPISGHNTLYWYLQNLGQGPELLIRYENEEAVDDSQLPKDRFSAERLKGVDSTLKIQPAELGDSAVYLCASSSTGTDTQYFGPGTRLTVL.

With regard to this clone: The junction departs from germline at one end; a sequencing error may be responsible. This chain connects TRBV9 to TRBJ2-2; D is possibly TRBD2 (6 bases). The germline V gene encodes CDR1 SGDLS and CDR2 YYNGEE. CDR3 length: 14 residues. The CDR3 spells CASRVAGSDGELFF. The CDR3 bases are TGTGCCAGCAGGGTAGCCGGGAGTGACGGGGAGCTGTTTTTT.

This clone was found a few times. The chain recombines TRBV5-1 with TRBJ2-2; 7 bases map to TRBD1. There are 14 residues in the CDR3. CDR1 is SGHRS and CDR2 is YFSETQ in the germline V gene. Trimming took 4 bases from V and 2 from J; bases not matched to a gene: 2. CDR3 sequence (DNA): TGCGCCAGCAGCCGGGACAGCAACACCGGGGAGCTGTTTTTT. This encodes CASSRDSNTGELFF. The entire variable domain, with the rest obtained from reference TRBV5-1 and TRBJ2-2, is as follows: KAGVTQTPRYLIKTRGQQVTLSCSPISGHRSVSWYQQTPGQGLQFLFEYFSETQRNKGNFPGRFSGRQFSNSRSEMNVSTLELGDSALYLCASSRDSNTGELFFGEGSRLTVL.

The chain recombines TRBV20-1 with TRBJ2-4; D possibly corresponds to TRBD2 (6 bases). The CDR3 extends over 10 amino acids. CDR1 is DFQATT and CDR2 is SNEGSKA in the germline V gene (reference sequence). CDR3 sequence: CSPGTNIQYF. CDR3 nucleotide sequence: TGCAGCCCCGGGACTAACATTCAGTACTTC.

The chain is built from TRBV23-1 and TRBJ2-5, with D possibly being TRBD2 (5 bases). The J call is uncertain, as TRBJ2-7 better fits the DNA end. TRBV23-1 is noted as an ORF with a role that remains uncertain. This CDR3 comprises 13 residues. CDR3 sequence: CASSKTRIHEQYF. The CDR3 DNA reads as TGCGCCAGCAGTAAAACTAGGATCCACGAGCAGTACTTC.

The chain links TRBV6-6 to TRBJ2-7; possible D gene TRBD2, 6 bases. There are 14 residues in the CDR3. V dropped 5 bases and J dropped 0 bases, with 11 bases sitting between them. Germline V lookup: CDR1 MNHNY, CDR2 SVGAGI (reference sequence). The CDR3 loop is CASSGTFDSYEQYF. The DNA for the CDR3 is TGTGCCAGCAGTGGGACTTTTGACTCCTACGAGCAGTACTTC.

The chain uses TRBV5-1 and TRBJ2-1; the match to TRBD2 covers 7 bases. The CDR3 consists of 14 residues. Looked up from germline, CDR1 is SGHRS and CDR2 is YFSETQ. V lost 6 bases and J lost 8; bases outside the gene matches: 11. CDR3 loop: CASTTSAGGDEQFF. The CDR3 DNA is TGCGCCAGCACAACTAGCGCCGGAGGCGATGAGCAGTTCTTC.

The rearrangement joins TRBV7-9 to TRBJ2-5; the match to TRBD1 covers 12 bases. Germline CDR1 SEHNR, CDR2 FQNEAQ (reference sequence). The CDR3 length is 16 residues. The J segment lost 5 bases and the V segment lost 3 bases, leaving 7 bases of the junction unmatched. The CDR3 region is CASSFPGQGALETQYF. CDR3 in DNA: TGTGCCAGCAGCTTCCCGGGACAGGGGGCTTTGGAGACCCAGTACTTC.

Comment on this clone: The conserved phenylalanine or tryptophan is not found at the CDR3 terminus, so this likely reflects a read error. The chain carries TRBV10-1 and TRBJ2-7; D perhaps matches TRBD2 (6 bases). The germline gives CDR1 WNHNN, CDR2 SYGVQD (reference sequence). The CDR3 contains 14 residues. The V gene lost 0 bases and the J gene lost 6 bases, with 12 bases spanning the gap. The CDR3 protein is CASSESPGEGEQYL. CDR3 nucleotides: TGCGCCAGCAGTGAGTCGCCGGGAGAAGGCGAGCAGTACCTC.

Here the CDR3 reads CASSQAVLQGAYEQYF. CDR3 DNA sequence: TGCGCCAGCAGCCAAGCAGTTCTACAGGGGGCGTATGAGCAGTACTTC. The chain carries TRBV4-1 and TRBJ2-7, with TRBD1 matching 9 bases. Germline V gene lookup returns CDR1 MGHRA and CDR2 YSYEKL. Trimming took 1 base from V and 7 from J; bases not matched to a gene: 11. CDR3 length equals 16 residues.

The V and J genes are TRBV13 and TRBJ2-2; D not certain. The CDR3 contains 13 residues. V was shortened by 5 bases and J by 6 bases, with 10 bases between the two germline ends. Per the germline V gene, CDR1 is PRHDT and CDR2 is FYEKMQ (reference sequence). The CDR3: CASSLLPAGELFF. The CDR3 DNA follows: TGTGCCAGCAGCCTCCTACCTGCCGGGGAGCTGTTTTTT.

This sequence joins TRBV7-9 and TRBJ2-3; the D gene is possibly TRBD1 (5 bases). CDR1 SEHNR and CDR2 FQNEAQ come from the germline V gene (reference sequence). V dropped 5 bases and J dropped 4 bases, with 13 bases sitting between them. The CDR3 totals 14 residues. This CDR3 reads CASSRLQGSDTQYF. The CDR3 coding sequence is TGTGCCAGCAGCCGCCTCCAGGGTTCAGATACGCAGTATTTT. Based on the CDR3 plus reference TRBV7-9 and TRBJ2-3, the full variable domain is DTGVSQNPRHKITKRGQNVTFRCDPISEHNRLYWYRQTLGQGPEFLTYFQNEAQLEKSRLLSDRFSAERPKGSFSTLEIQRTEQGDSAMYLCASSRLQGSDTQYFGPGTRLTVL.

The chain uses TRBV5-1 and TRBJ2-7; 7 bases map to TRBD1. After removal of 4 bases from V and 0 bases from J, the junction contained 7 bases not matched to a gene. This CDR3 has 15 residues. Per the germline V gene, CDR1 is SGHRS and CDR2 is YFSETQ. CDR3 nucleotides: TGCGCCAGCAGCCGGGACAGCCTCAGCTCCTACGAGCAGTACTTC. As protein: CASSRDSLSSYEQYF.

This clone was seen a single time. V usage is TRBV11-3 and J usage is TRBJ2-1, with 15 bases identical to TRBD2. V trimming: 3 bases; J trimming: 8 bases; junction bases outside the gene matches: 5. CDR3 size: 16 residues. Per the germline V gene, CDR1 is SGHNT and CDR2 is YENEEA. The CDR3 loop reads CASSFRTSGRADEQFF. In DNA form, the CDR3 reads TGTGCCAGCAGCTTCCGGACTAGCGGGAGGGCCGATGAGCAGTTCTTC.

J is TRBJ2-7 and V is TRBV4-2, with 12 bases fitting TRBD2. Germline CDR1 LGHNA, CDR2 YNFKEQ. V shed 4 bases, J shed 3 bases, and the junction held 4 bases outside the gene matches. The CDR3 sequence is 15 residues long. CDR3 in DNA: TGTGCCAGCAGCCGATCACTAGCGGGAGGCTACGAGCAGTACTTC. Translated, it gives CASSRSLAGGYEQYF.

The chain links TRBV11-2 to TRBJ2-1; TRBD1 is a possible D gene (6 bases). Trimming left V 7 bases short and J 10 bases short, with 14 bases between. CDR1 and CDR2 (germline): SGHAT, FQNNGV. There are 12 residues in the CDR3. Here the CDR3 DNA reads TGTGCCAGCAAGATACAAGGGGGAGAGCAGTTCTTC. Its translation: CASKIQGGEQFF.